Listed below are T cell receptor beta chains from one sample, sequenced in a study of control samples from healthy donors and cancer patients. Repertoires were generated with immunoSEQ multiplex PCR, while TCRdb's copy carries only in-frame clones and drops some. This table has about 170,000 clones, 94% appearing once. Sequenced input: blood. The source is a woman younger than 35 in good health. CDR3s include the opening cysteine and the closing phenylalanine or tryptophan. D genes are given only for firm matches. Expanded clones are given a class, and other clones once, few, many or no size at all.

D	length	size	J	V	DNA	CDR3
-	16	-	TRBJ2-1	TRBV12-5	TGTGCTAGTGGTCCCGGGACTGTGAGCTCCTACAATGAGCAGTTCTTC	CASGPGTVSSYNEQFF
TRBD1	15	-	TRBJ1-3	TRBV4-3	TGCGCCAGCAGCCAGGATGGGACAGGGGGGAACACCATATATTTT	CASSQDGTGGNTIYF
-	21	once	TRBJ2-2	TRBV21-1	TGTGCCAGCATCCCCTCATACACCCTCCTTGGACAGGGATCGAACACCGGGGAGCTGTTTTTT	CASIPSYTLLGQGSNTGELFF
TRBD1	16	-	TRBJ1-2	TRBV4-1	TGCGCCAGCAGCCAAGATTCCGGACAGGGAGACTATGGCTACACCTTC	CASSQDSGQGDYGYTF
-	15	once	TRBJ1-3	TRBV6-5	TGTGCCAGCGCTTCCCAGGGTTCGGCTGGAAACACCATATATTTT	CASASQGSAGNTIYF
TRBD2	12	-	TRBJ2-1	TRBV2	TGTGCCACCCTAGCGGGAGGCAATGAGCAGTTCTTC	CATLAGGNEQFF
-	16	-	TRBJ2-2	TRBV5-4	TGTGCCAGCAGCTTGTTGGGGATCCCGAACACCGGGGAGCTGTTTTTT	CASSLLGIPNTGELFF
-	12	-	TRBJ2-7	TRBV5-8	TGTGCCAGCAGCTTGCTAGGGATCGAGCAGTACTTC	CASSLLGIEQYF
-	16	-	TRBJ1-2	TRBV12-5	TGTGCTAGTGGTTTGGTACTCGGAGGGGTAAACTATGGCTACACCTTC	CASGLVLGGVNYGYTF
TRBD1	13	-	TRBJ1-2	TRBV5-1	TGCGCCAGCAGCGCCGGACAGGGGTTTGGCTACACCTTC	CASSAGQGFGYTF
-	12	-	TRBJ2-7	TRBV5-1	TGCGCCAGCAGCTCGAGCTCCTACGAGCAGTACTTC	CASSSSSYEQYF
-	14	-	TRBJ2-7	TRBV4-2	TGTGCCAGCAGCCAAGATCTAGGAGGGTTCGAGCAGTACTTC	CASSQDLGGFEQYF
-	13	-	TRBJ2-1	TRBV11-1	TGTGCCAGCAGCTTATCCCTGGACAATGAGCAGTTCTTC	CASSLSLDNEQFF
-	13	once	TRBJ1-1	TRBV7-3	TGTGCCAGCAGCTTAGGGGGGGAATCTGAAGCTTTCTTT	CASSLGGESEAFF
TRBD1	15	-	TRBJ1-2	TRBV19	TGTGCCAGTAGTCTCAGGGGGGAAAGATACTATGGCTACACCTTC	CASSLRGERYYGYTF